Listed below are T cell receptor beta chains from one sample, sequenced in a study of T cell repertoires in cytomegalovirus infection. For these receptors, no antigen is known. TCRdb used MiXCR to reprocess the reads, holding one entry per CDR3 protein. Of some 110,000 distinct CDR3 sequences in the sample, 9.5% to 13% were seen once. The sample was PBMCs, sequenced either directly or after in vitro stimulation (not recorded which). The origin of the receptors is a human donor in good health (CMV status not recorded). Some clones in this sample may be carry-over from other donors' samples. Both conserved end residues are part of each CDR3. A D gene is named only where the DNA matches it firmly. The size entry is marked missing in some rows and otherwise reads once, few, many or a size class.

CASSQGSGSWEQFF	TGCGCCAGCAGCCAGGGTAGCGGGAGCTGGGAGCAGTTCTTC	TRBD2	TRBV4-1	many	TRBJ2-1
CASSEREGGEQFF	TGTGCCAGCAGTGAGCGGGAGGGCGGTGAGCAGTTCTTC	TRBD2	TRBV2	-	TRBJ2-1
CASGLVPDPHTGTQYF	TGTGCTAGTGGTTTGGTTCCAGACCCGCACACAGGGACGCAGTATTTT	-	TRBV12-5	many	TRBJ2-3
CASSFGRTGELFF	TGTGCCAGCAGTTTTGGCCGAACCGGGGAGCTGTTTTTT	-	TRBV28	-	TRBJ2-2
CASIRQGSTEAFF	TGTGCCAGCATTCGTCAGGGGAGCACTGAAGCTTTCTTT	-	TRBV12-3/TRBV12-4	many	TRBJ1-1
CASSDRGRGGTDTQYF	TGTGCCAGCAGCGACAGGGGCCGTGGGGGGACAGATACGCAGTATTTT	-	TRBV9	-	TRBJ2-3
CASSLGASGWTTGEQFF	TGTGCCAGCAGCTTAGGAGCTAGCGGGTGGACGACCGGTGAGCAGTTCTTC	TRBD2	TRBV7-2	-	TRBJ2-1
CASSLQGATDTQYF	TGTGCCAGCAGCTTGCAGGGGGCCACAGATACGCAGTATTTT	TRBD1	TRBV5-6	-	TRBJ2-3
CASRLTGGAGNEQFF	TGTGCCAGCAGATTAACAGGGGGCGCCGGTAATGAGCAGTTCTTC	TRBD1	TRBV7-2	many	TRBJ2-1
CASSLSSGTRDTQYF	TGTGCCAGCAGCTTATCGAGCGGGACGCGAGATACGCAGTATTTT	TRBD2	TRBV7-2	many	TRBJ2-3
CASSYTGEGEQFF	TGTGCCAGCAGTTACACAGGGGAAGGTGAGCAGTTCTTC	TRBD1	TRBV6-2/TRBV6-3	few	TRBJ2-1
CTSRQLAIQETQYF	TGTACCAGCAGACAATTAGCGATCCAAGAGACCCAGTACTTC	-	TRBV6-2/TRBV6-3	-	TRBJ2-5
CASSLRTGNYEQYF	TGTGCCAGCAGCTTGAGAACAGGGAACTACGAGCAGTACTTC	-	TRBV7-2	many	TRBJ2-7
CASSDPVQSRGTDTQYF	TGCGCCAGCAGTGACCCCGTTCAGAGTAGGGGCACAGATACGCAGTATTTT	-	TRBV10-1	many	TRBJ2-3
CSARDILADWSGELFF	TGCAGTGCTAGAGATATCCTAGCAGACTGGTCCGGGGAGCTGTTTTTT	-	TRBV20-1	-	TRBJ2-2
CAISPLPIGETQYF	TGTGCCATCAGTCCGCTGCCGATTGGGGAGACCCAGTACTTC	-	TRBV10-3	few	TRBJ2-5
CAISSTTGTVYGYTF	TGTGCCATCAGTTCTACAACCGGGACAGTTTATGGCTACACCTTC	TRBD1	TRBV10-3	few	TRBJ1-2
CASSPRRSSYNEQFF	TGTGCCAGCAGCCCTCGACGGAGCTCCTACAATGAGCAGTTCTTC	-	TRBV12-3/TRBV12-4	-	TRBJ2-1
CASSFHGRREEKLFF	TGTGCCAGCAGTTTTCACGGACGCCGGGAGGAAAAACTGTTTTTT	-	TRBV28	-	TRBJ1-4
CASSPRGQGDYTF	TGTGCCAGCAGCCCGCGAGGGCAGGGGGACTACACCTTC	TRBD1	TRBV12-3/TRBV12-4	-	TRBJ1-2
CASSRDSWAYGYTF	TGTGCCAGCAGCAGGGACAGTTGGGCCTATGGCTACACCTTC	TRBD1	TRBV11-1	-	TRBJ1-2
CASSQDVGYTEAFF	TGTGCCAGCAGCCAAGATGTTGGTTACACTGAAGCTTTCTTT	-	TRBV3-1	-	TRBJ1-1
CASSPNRDHGYTF	TGTGCCAGCAGCCCTAACAGGGACCATGGCTACACCTTC	-	TRBV12-3/TRBV12-4	-	TRBJ1-2
CASSFNQGLVFADTQYF	TGTGCCAGCAGCTTCAATCAGGGGTTGGTTTTCGCAGATACGCAGTATTTT	-	TRBV7-6	many	TRBJ2-3
CASSRFLLAGGTGELFF	TGTGCCAGCAGCCGCTTCTTACTAGCGGGAGGCACCGGGGAGCTGTTTTTT	TRBD2	TRBV7-2	many	TRBJ2-2
CASSLVGGIEETQYF	TGTGCCAGCAGCTTAGTAGGCGGAATTGAAGAGACCCAGTACTTC	-	TRBV7-2	many	TRBJ2-5
CASSYSGELANEQFF	TGTGCCAGCAGTTACTCGGGGGAATTGGCCAATGAGCAGTTCTTC	-	TRBV6-5	-	TRBJ2-1
CASSSGTSGRTGELFF	TGTGCCAGCAGCTCGGGGACTAGCGGGAGAACCGGGGAGCTGTTTTTT	TRBD2	TRBV5-4	few	TRBJ2-2
CASSLRSGSVETQYF	TGTGCCAGCAGCTTACGAAGTGGGAGTGTCGAGACCCAGTACTTC	-	TRBV7-9	many	TRBJ2-5